Sequencing of this TCR beta chain was carried out in a study of breast tumors, draining lymph nodes, adjacent tissues. V was pared by 3 bases and J by 4 bases, with 8 bases between. This CDR3 has 13 residues. The germline V gene encodes CDR1 LNHDA and CDR2 SQIVND (reference sequence). This clonotype was seen at least ten times. Its antigen is still unknown. Axillary draining lymph nodes of breast cancer patients supplied the node samples. From the multiplex PCR reads, TCRdb called clonotypes with MiXCR, one entry per CDR3 protein. This sample has some 230,000 distinct CDR3 sequences, with around 35% found just once. Regarding the study as a whole: Data fit most tumor T cells coming from lymph node, expanding in tumor. That most tumor T cells come from lymph nodes remained unproven. Luminal-like breast cancer showed significantly higher tumor–nontumor repertoire similarity than basal-like.

The TCR sequence derives from a female donor with breast cancer. Some clones in this sample may be carry-over from other donors' samples. The sequenced material came from axillary lymph node tissue. The chain employs TRBV19 and TRBJ2-3; D remains unclear. This CDR3 reads CASSIRWADTQYF. DNA of the CDR3: TGTGCCAGTAGTATTCGGTGGGCAGATACGCAGTATTTT.